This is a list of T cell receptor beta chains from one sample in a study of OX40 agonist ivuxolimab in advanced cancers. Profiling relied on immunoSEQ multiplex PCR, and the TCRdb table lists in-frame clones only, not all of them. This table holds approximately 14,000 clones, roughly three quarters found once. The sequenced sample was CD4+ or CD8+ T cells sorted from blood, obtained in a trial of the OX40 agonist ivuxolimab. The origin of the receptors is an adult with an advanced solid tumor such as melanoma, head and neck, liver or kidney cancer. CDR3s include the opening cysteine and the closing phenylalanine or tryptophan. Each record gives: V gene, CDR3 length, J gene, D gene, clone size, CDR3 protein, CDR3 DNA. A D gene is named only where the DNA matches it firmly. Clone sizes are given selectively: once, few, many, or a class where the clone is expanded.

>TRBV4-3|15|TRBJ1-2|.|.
CASSQVAETNYGYTF
TGCGCCAGCAGCCAAGTGGCCGAGACAAACTATGGCTACACCTTC
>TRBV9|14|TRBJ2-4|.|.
CASSAGLAKNIQYF
TGTGCCAGCAGCGCCGGGCTAGCCAAAAACATTCAGTACTTC
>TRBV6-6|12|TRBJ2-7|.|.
CASRGRTYEQYF
TGTGCCAGCAGAGGACGAACCTACGAGCAGTACTTC
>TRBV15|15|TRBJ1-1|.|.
CATSRDRGPDTEAFF
TGTGCCACCAGCAGAGATCGGGGTCCTGACACTGAAGCTTTCTTT
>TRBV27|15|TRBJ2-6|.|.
CASSLFRPGANVLTF
TGTGCCAGCAGTTTATTCAGGCCTGGGGCCAACGTCCTGACTTTC
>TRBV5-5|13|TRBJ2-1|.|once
CASSLEWSGEQFF
TGTGCCAGCAGCCTCGAATGGTCTGGTGAGCAGTTCTTC
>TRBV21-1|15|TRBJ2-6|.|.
CASSNGVGEANVLTF
TGTGCCAGCAGCAATGGGGTAGGTGAGGCCAACGTCCTGACTTTC
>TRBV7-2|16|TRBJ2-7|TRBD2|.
CASSIGLAGGSYEQYF
TGTGCCAGCAGCATCGGACTAGCGGGGGGGTCCTACGAGCAGTACTTC
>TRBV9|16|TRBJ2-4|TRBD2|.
CASSVGASGGKNIQYF
TGTGCCAGCAGCGTAGGGGCTAGCGGGGGTAAAAACATTCAGTACTTC
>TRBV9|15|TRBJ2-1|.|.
CASSARTVPYNEQFF
TGTGCCAGCAGCGCCCGGACAGTCCCCTACAATGAGCAGTTCTTC
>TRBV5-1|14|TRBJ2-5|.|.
CASTGTDPQETQYF
TGCGCCAGCACCGGGACCGATCCACAAGAGACCCAGTACTTC
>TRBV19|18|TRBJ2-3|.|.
CASSTYLGGGVSTDTQYF
TGTGCCAGTAGTACCTACCTAGGCGGCGGAGTTAGCACAGATACGCAGTATTTT
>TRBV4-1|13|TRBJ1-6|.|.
CASSQDRNSPLHF
TGCGCCAGCAGCCAAGATCGGAATTCACCCCTCCACTTT
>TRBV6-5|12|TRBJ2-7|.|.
CASSYPSFEQYF
TGTGCCAGCAGTTACCCCTCGTTCGAGCAGTACTTC
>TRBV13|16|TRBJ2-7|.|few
CASSPLGYRGSYEQYF
TGTGCCAGCAGCCCCCTGGGCTACCGAGGATCCTACGAGCAGTACTTC
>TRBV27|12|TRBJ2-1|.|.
CASSLQGSEQFF
TGTGCCAGCAGTTTACAGGGCAGTGAGCAGTTCTTC
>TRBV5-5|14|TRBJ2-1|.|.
CASSLRDTYNEQFF
TGTGCCAGCAGCTTACGGGACACTTACAATGAGCAGTTCTTC
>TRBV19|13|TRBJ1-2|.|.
CASIGREGGGYTF
TGTGCCAGTATCGGCAGGGAAGGGGGTGGCTACACCTTC
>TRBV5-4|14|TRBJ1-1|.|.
CASSLTGFNTEAFF
TGTGCCAGCAGCTTGACAGGGTTTAACACTGAAGCTTTCTTT
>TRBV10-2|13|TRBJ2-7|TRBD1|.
CALRGGDRGEQYF
TGCGCCCTCCGGGGCGGGGACAGGGGCGAGCAGTACTTC
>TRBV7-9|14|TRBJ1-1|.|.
CASSLVLGSTEAFF
TGTGCCAGCAGCTTAGTGCTAGGGAGCACTGAAGCTTTCTTT
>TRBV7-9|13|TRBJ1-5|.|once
CASSRGPNQPQHF
TGTGCCAGCAGCCGAGGACCGAATCAGCCCCAGCATTTT
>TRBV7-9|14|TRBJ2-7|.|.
CASSLAGGTDEQYF
TGTGCCAGCAGCTTAGCGGGGGGCACCGACGAGCAGTACTTC
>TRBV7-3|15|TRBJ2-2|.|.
CASSQTTGNTGELFF
TGTGCCAGCAGCCAGACGACAGGGAACACCGGGGAGCTGTTTTTT
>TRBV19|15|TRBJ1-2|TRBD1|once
CASSTGGTGLSGYTF
TGTGCCAGTAGCACCGGAGGGACAGGGTTGTCGGGCTACACCTTC
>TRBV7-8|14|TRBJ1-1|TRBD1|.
CASRRGQGVTEAFF
TGTGCCAGCAGAAGGGGACAGGGGGTTACTGAAGCTTTCTTT
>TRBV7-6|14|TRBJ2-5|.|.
CASSLGAGVKTQYF
TGTGCCAGCAGCTTAGGGGCGGGTGTAAAGACCCAGTACTTC
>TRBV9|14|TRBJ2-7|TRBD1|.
CASSPQGAAYEQYF
TGTGCCAGCAGCCCACAGGGGGCGGCCTACGAGCAGTACTTC
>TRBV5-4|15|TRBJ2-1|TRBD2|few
CASSLETSGRGEQFF
TGTGCCAGCAGCTTGGAGACTAGCGGGAGGGGTGAGCAGTTCTTC
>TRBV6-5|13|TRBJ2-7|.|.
CASSYGQSYEQYF
TGTGCCAGCAGTTACGGGCAATCCTACGAGCAGTACTTC
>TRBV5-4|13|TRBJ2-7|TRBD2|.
CASSFGGAGEQYF
TGTGCCAGCAGCTTCGGGGGGGCTGGGGAGCAGTACTTC
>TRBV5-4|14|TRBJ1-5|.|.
CASSLWGHNQPQHF
TGTGCCAGCAGCCTCTGGGGACACAATCAGCCCCAGCATTTT
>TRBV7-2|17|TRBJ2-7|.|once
CASSFGPGSRGGYEQYF
TGTGCCAGCAGCTTCGGCCCGGGATCTCGGGGAGGCTACGAGCAGTACTTC
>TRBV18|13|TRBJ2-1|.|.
CASSPPPPVEQFF
TGTGCCAGCTCACCCCCACCCCCCGTTGAGCAGTTCTTC
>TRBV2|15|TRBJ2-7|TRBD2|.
CASRASGGGPYEQYF
TGTGCCAGCAGAGCTAGCGGGGGGGGACCTTACGAGCAGTACTTC
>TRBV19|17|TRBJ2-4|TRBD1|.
CASSTRDRTRAKNIQYF
TGTGCCAGTAGTACAAGGGACAGAACAAGAGCCAAAAACATTCAGTACTTC
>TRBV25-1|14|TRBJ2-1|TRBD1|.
CASSDRTGGDEQFF
TGTGCCAGCAGTGACAGGACAGGGGGGGATGAGCAGTTCTTC